This TCR beta chain was sequenced for a study of blood T cell repertoires in COVID-19. The CDR3 has 16 amino acids. TCRdb's copy holds only in-frame clones and misses some; the assay was immunoSEQ multiplex PCR. The sample includes about 51,000 clones, about 86% of them seen just once. The sample taken for sequencing was peripheral blood. J is TRBJ1-5 and V is TRBV21-1; the table's D call TRBD1 went unverified against the DNA. TRBV21-1 is given as a pseudogene. This TCR came from an older man with active COVID-19. Here the CDR3 reads CASSKEGQAPNQPQHF. The DNA of the CDR3 is TGTGCCAGCAGCAAAGAGGGACAGGCGCCGAACCAGCCCCAGCATTTT.